This entry lists 8 T cell receptor beta chains sequenced from one sample in a study of blood T cell repertoires in COVID-19 (dated by TCRdb to 2018 to 2021). Preparation of the library involved the immunoSEQ multiplex PCR assay. Here the immuneACCESS table is served through TCRdb, limited to in-frame sequences with V and J called. Missing clones are a known gap in these copies; in checked studies unresolved V genes cover under half, and the rest lacks a known reason. The sample data list 90,000 or so clones, and about 91% of these were observed just once. Around 5.2% of the sample is taken by the ten largest. The sequenced sample consisted of peripheral blood. Every receptor here comes from a woman of 80 years or more with active COVID-19.

The CDR3 nucleotides are TGCGCCAGCAGTGAGTCTGGGAGGATCGGAGCTTTCTTT. Residues: CASSESGRIGAFF. V and J are TRBV10-2 and TRBJ1-1; D unresolved. The CDR3 is 13 residues long. V was cut by 0 bases and J by 10 bases, with 12 bases left in between. The V gene's germline CDR1 is WSHSY and CDR2 SAAADI.

This clone was observed once. The chain joins TRBV27 to TRBJ2-2; 7 nucleotides match TRBD2. The V segment lost 2 bases and the J segment 2 bases; nucleotides outside the gene matches: 5. The germline V gene encodes CDR1 MNHEY and CDR2 SMNVEV (reference sequence). The CDR3 covers 16 residues. The CDR3, as DNA: TGTGCCAGCAGTTTAGGGCTAGCGGTTAACACCGGGGAGCTGTTTTTT. It codes for CASSLGLAVNTGELFF.

V gene TRBV6-2 or TRBV6-3 combines with J gene TRBJ2-3; perhaps TRBD1 as D (5 bases). The CDR3 length is 15 residues. The V end lost 7 bases, the J end lost 1 base, and 15 bases lay between the germline ends. The germline V gene has CDR1 MNHEY and CDR2 SVGEGT. The CDR3 here is CASTPVGARTDTQYF. The CDR3 nucleotides are TGTGCCAGCACCCCCGTTGGGGCCCGCACAGATACGCAGTATTTT.

In its sample, this clone was seen once. Relative to the germline gene, one junction end is altered; a read error may explain this. This chain connects TRBV7-8 to TRBJ2-7; 10 positions match TRBD1. The CDR3 loop spans 14 amino acids. Germline values: CDR1 SGHVS, CDR2 FQNEAQ. CDR3: CASSDDRGPYDGNF. The CDR3 DNA is TGTGCCAGCAGTGATGACAGGGGGCCCTACGATGGGAACTTC.

The gene calls are TRBV29-1 and TRBJ1-6; a weak D match, TRBD1 (6 bases). CDR1 and CDR2 (germline): SQVTM, ANQGSEA. V lost 4 bases to trimming and J lost 10 bases, with 14 bases between them. The CDR3 sequence is 13 residues long. The CDR3 loop is CSVGQGLGSPLHF. CDR3 nucleotide sequence: TGCAGCGTTGGCCAGGGGCTCGGCTCACCCCTCCACTTT.

The rearrangement uses TRBV4-3 and TRBJ2-7, with 7 bases fitting TRBD2. CDR1 and CDR2 (germline): LGHNA, YSLEER. After removal of 1 base from V and 1 base from J, the junction contained 13 bases not matched to a gene. CDR3 length: 18 amino acids. The CDR3 DNA is TGCGCCAGCAGCCAAGCCCCCCCGGCGGCGGGAGAGTCCTACGAGCAGTACTTC. This gives the protein CASSQAPPAAGESYEQYF.

The chain joins TRBV19 to TRBJ2-7, with TRBD2 matching over 8 bases. This CDR3 has 16 residues. J was trimmed by 1 base and V by 5 bases; bases with no gene match: 10. CDR1 is LNHDA and CDR2 is SQIVND in the germline V gene (reference sequence). CDR3 loop: CASSPRGGGLSYEQYF. In DNA form, the CDR3 reads TGTGCCAGTAGTCCCCGGGGGGGCGGCTTATCCTACGAGCAGTACTTC.

V gene TRBV28 combines with J gene TRBJ2-7; 7 bases map to TRBD2. V shed 3 bases and J 3 bases; nucleotides not matched to a gene: 11. Germline V gene data show CDR1 as MDHEN and CDR2 as SYDVKM. The CDR3 extends over 16 amino acids. The CDR3 loop is CASSFPRVWDYYEQYF. Here the CDR3 DNA reads TGTGCCAGCAGTTTCCCGAGAGTTTGGGACTACTACGAGCAGTACTTC. Full variable domain (missing parts from reference TRBV28 and TRBJ2-7): DVKVTQSSRYLVKRTGEKVFLECVQDMDHENMFWYRQDPGLGLRLIYFSYDVKMKEKGDIPEGYSVSREKKERFSLILESASTNQTSMYLCASSFPRVWDYYEQYFGPGTRLTVT.